This T cell receptor (beta chain) derives from a study of blood T cell repertoires in COVID-19. Study-wide background: COVID-19 samples collected from the United States, Italy and Spain covered acute and convalescent phases.

The table came from immunoSEQ multiplex PCR; TCRdb's copy has only in-frame clones and leaves some out. The table lists 250,000 to 300,000 clones, approximately 85% of them singletons. The CDR3 has 14 amino acids. The V gene lost 2 bases and the J gene lost 2 bases, with 9 bases spanning the gap. The germline V gene encodes CDR1 SEHNR and CDR2 FQNEAQ (reference sequence). This clone was recorded only once. The chain has TRBV7-9 and TRBJ1-1; possible D gene TRBD1, 6 bases. The TCR sequence derives from a man aged 45-65 years with active or convalescent COVID-19. The sample taken for sequencing was peripheral blood. CDR3 residues: CASSLMGQNTEAFF. The DNA of the CDR3 is TGTGCCAGCAGCTTAATGGGACAAAACACTGAAGCTTTCTTT.